The source of this T cell receptor beta chain is a study of beta chain features in type 1 diabetes. The CDR3 spans 15 residues. V lost 2 bases, J lost 5 bases, and 7 bases stayed unmatched. Germline V gives CDR1 SGHNT, CDR2 YYREEE (reference sequence). As every portion of the isolated RNA was reverse transcribed, the sequencing read expressed TCRB transcripts. TCRdb's copy holds only in-frame clones and misses some; the assay was immunoSEQ multiplex PCR. Among around 160,000 clones listed, nearly 50% were seen once. Sequencing was done on a sample of Tregs from blood. The chain employs TRBV5-4 and TRBJ1-1; TRBD1 agrees at 9 bases. The clonotype comes from a man younger than 30 in good health. The CDR3 nucleotides are TGTGCCAGCAGCTTACAACAGGGGGCAATTACTGAAGCTTTCTTT. It translates to CASSLQQGAITEAFF.